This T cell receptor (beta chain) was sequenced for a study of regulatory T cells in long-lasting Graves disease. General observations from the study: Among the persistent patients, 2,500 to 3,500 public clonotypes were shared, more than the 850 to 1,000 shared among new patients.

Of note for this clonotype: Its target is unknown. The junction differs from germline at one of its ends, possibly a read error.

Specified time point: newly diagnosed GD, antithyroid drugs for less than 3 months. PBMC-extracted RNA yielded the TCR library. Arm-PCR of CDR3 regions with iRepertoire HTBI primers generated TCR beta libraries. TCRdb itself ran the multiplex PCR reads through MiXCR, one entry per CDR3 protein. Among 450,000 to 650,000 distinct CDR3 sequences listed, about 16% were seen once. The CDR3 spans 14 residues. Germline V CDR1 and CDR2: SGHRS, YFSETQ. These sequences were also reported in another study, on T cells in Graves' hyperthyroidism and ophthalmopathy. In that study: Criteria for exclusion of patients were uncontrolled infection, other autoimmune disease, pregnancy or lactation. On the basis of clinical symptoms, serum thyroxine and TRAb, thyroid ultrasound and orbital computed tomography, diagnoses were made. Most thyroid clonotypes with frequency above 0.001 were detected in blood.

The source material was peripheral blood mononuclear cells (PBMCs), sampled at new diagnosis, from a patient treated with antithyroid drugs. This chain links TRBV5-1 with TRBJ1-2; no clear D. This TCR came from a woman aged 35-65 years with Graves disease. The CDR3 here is CASSLEERAYGYTF. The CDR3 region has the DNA TGTGCCAGCAGCTTGGAGGAGCGGGCCTATGGCTACACCTTC.